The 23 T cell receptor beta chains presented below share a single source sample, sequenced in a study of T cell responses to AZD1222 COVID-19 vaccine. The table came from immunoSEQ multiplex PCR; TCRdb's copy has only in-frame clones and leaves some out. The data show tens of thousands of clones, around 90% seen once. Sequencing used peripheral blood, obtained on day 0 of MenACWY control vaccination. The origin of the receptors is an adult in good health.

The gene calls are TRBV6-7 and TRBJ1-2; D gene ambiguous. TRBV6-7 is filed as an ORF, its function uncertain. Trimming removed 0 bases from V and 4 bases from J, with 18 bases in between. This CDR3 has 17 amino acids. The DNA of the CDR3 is TGTGCCAGCAGTTACTCGACGAGAAAAGCGATCTGCTATGGCTACACCTTC. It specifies CASSYSTRKAICYGYTF.

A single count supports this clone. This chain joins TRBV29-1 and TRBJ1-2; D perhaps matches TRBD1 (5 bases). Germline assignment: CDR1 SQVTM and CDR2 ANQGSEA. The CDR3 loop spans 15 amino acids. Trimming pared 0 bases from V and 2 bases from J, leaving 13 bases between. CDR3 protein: CSVEDQWGTNYGYTF. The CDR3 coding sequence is TGCAGCGTTGAAGATCAGTGGGGGACCAACTATGGCTACACCTTC.

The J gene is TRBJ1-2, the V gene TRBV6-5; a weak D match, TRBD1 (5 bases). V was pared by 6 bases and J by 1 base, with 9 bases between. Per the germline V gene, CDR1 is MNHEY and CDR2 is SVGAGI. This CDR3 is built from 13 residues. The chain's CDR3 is CASRPTDNYGYTF. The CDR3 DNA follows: TGTGCCAGCAGACCGACAGATAACTATGGCTACACCTTC.

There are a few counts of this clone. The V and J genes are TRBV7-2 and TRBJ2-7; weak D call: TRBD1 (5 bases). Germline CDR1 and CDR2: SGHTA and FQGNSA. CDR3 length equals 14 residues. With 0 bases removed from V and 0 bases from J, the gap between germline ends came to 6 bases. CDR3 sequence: CASSLAGPSYEQYF. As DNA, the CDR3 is TGTGCCAGCAGCTTAGCGGGGCCCTCCTACGAGCAGTACTTC. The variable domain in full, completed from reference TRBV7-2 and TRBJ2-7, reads GAGVSQSPSNKVTEKGKDVELRCDPISGHTALYWYRQSLGQGLEFLIYFQGNSAPDKSGLPSDRFSAERTGGSVSTLTIQRTQQEDSAVYLCASSLAGPSYEQYFGPGTRLTVT.

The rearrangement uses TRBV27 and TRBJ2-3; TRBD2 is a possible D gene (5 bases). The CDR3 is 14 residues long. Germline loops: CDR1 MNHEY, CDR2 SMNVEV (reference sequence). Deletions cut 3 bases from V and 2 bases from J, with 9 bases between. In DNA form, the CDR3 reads TGTGCCAGCAGTTTGCTCGGGGACACAGATACGCAGTATTTT. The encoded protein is CASSLLGDTDTQYF.

CDR3 DNA sequence: TGTGCCACCAGCAGAGATAAGTCCTCCTACAATGAGCAGTTCTTC. Its translation is CATSRDKSSYNEQFF. The genes are TRBV15 and TRBJ2-1; no firm D call. This CDR3 is 15 amino acids long. The germline gives CDR1 LNHNV, CDR2 YYDKDF (reference sequence). V gave up 0 bases and J gave up 0 bases, with 6 bases separating them.

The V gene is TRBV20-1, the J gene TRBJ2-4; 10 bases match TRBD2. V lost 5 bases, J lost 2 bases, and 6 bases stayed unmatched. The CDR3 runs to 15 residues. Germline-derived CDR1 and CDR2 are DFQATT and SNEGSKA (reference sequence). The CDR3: CSAGGLAASKNIQYF. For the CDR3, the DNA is TGCAGTGCTGGTGGACTAGCGGCCTCCAAAAACATTCAGTACTTC.

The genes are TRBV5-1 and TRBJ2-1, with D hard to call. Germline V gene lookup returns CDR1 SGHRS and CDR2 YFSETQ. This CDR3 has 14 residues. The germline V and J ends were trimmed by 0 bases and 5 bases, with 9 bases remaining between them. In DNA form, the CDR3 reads TGCGCCAGCAGCTTGGACGGCGGTAACAATGAGCAGTTCTTC. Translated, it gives CASSLDGGNNEQFF.

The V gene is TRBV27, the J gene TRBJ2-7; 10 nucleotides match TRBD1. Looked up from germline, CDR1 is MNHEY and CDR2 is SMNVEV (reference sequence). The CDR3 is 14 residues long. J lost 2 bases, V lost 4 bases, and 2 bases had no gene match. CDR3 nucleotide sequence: TGTGCCAGCAGTTGGACAGGGGGTACCTACGAGCAGTACTTC. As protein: CASSWTGGTYEQYF.

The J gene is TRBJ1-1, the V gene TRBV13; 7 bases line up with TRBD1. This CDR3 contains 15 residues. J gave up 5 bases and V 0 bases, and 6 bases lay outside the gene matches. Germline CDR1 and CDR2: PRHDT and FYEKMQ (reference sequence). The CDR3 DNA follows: TGTGCCAGCAGCTTAGGCTCCAGGGGGAGGACTGAAGCTTTCTTT. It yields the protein CASSLGSRGRTEAFF.

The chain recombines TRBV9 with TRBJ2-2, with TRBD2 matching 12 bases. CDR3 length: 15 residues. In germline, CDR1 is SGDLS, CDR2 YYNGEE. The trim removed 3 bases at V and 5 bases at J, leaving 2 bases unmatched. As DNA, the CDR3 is TGTGCCAGCAGCGGCGGACTAGCGGGGACCGGGGAGCTGTTTTTT. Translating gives CASSGGLAGTGELFF.

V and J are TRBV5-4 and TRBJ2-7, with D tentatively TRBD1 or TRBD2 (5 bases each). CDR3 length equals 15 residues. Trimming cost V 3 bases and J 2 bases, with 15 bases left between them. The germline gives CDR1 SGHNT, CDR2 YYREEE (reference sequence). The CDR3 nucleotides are TGTGCCAGCAGCTCAGACCGGGACGGAACCTACGAGCAGTACTTC. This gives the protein CASSSDRDGTYEQYF.

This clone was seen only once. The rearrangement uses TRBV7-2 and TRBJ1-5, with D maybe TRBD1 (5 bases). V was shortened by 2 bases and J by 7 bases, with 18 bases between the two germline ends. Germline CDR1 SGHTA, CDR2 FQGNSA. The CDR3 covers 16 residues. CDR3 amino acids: CASSLNVGEVKQPQHF. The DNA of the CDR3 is TGTGCCAGCAGCTTAAATGTGGGGGAAGTCAAACAGCCCCAGCATTTT. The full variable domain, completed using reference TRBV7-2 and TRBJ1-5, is GAGVSQSPSNKVTEKGKDVELRCDPISGHTALYWYRQSLGQGLEFLIYFQGNSAPDKSGLPSDRFSAERTGGSVSTLTIQRTQQEDSAVYLCASSLNVGEVKQPQHFGDGTRLSIL.

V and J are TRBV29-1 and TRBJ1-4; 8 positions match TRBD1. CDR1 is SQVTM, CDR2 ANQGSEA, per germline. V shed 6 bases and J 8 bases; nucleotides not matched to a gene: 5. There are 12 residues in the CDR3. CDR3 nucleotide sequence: TGCAGCGTCGTGGACAGGGCGGAAAAACTGTTTTTT. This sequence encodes CSVVDRAEKLFF.

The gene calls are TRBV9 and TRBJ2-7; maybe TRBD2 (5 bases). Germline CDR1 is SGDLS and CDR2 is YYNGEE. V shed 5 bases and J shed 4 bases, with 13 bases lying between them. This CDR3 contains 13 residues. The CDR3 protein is CASSGGRGYEQYF. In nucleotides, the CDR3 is TGTGCCAGCAGTGGCGGGCGAGGGTACGAGCAGTACTTC.

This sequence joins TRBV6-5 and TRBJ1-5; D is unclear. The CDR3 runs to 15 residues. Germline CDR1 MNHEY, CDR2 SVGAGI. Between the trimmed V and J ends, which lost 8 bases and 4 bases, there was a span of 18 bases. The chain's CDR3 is CASVFISNPNQPQHF. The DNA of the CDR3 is TGTGCCAGCGTCTTCATCAGTAACCCTAATCAGCCCCAGCATTTT.

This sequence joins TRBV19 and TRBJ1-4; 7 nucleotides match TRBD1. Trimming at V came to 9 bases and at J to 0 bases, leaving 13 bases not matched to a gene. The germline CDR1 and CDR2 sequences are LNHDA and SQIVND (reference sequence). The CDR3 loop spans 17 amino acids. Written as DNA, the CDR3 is TGTGCCAGCCAACCTCTCGGACAGGTGCCAACTAATGAAAAACTGTTTTTT. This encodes CASQPLGQVPTNEKLFF.

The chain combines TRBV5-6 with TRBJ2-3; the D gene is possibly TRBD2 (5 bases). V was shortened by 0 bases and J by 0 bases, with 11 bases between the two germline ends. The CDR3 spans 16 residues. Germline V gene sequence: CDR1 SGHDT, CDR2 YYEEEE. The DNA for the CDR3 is TGTGCCAGCAGCTTGGTAGCGCACACTAGCACAGATACGCAGTATTTT. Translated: CASSLVAHTSTDTQYF.

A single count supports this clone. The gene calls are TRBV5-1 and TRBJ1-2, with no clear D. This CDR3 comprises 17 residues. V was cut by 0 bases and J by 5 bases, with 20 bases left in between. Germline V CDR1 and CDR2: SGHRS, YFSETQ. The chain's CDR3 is CASSLAPHHPVLYGYTF. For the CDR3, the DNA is TGCGCCAGCAGCTTGGCCCCACACCACCCAGTTTTGTATGGCTACACCTTC.

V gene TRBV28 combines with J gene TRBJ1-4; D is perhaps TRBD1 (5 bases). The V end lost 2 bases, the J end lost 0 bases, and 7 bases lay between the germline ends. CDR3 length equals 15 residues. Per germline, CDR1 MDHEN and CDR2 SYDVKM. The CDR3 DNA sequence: TGTGCCAGCAGTTTAGAGGGGCCAACTAATGAAAAACTGTTTTTT. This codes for CASSLEGPTNEKLFF.

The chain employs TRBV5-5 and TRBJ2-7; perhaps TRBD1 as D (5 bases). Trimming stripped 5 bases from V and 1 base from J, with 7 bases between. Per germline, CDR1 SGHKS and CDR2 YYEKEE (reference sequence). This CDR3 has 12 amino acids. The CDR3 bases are TGTGCCAGCAGTACAGGTTCCTACGAGCAGTACTTC. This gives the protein CASSTGSYEQYF. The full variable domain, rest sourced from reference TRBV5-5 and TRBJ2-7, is DAGVTQSPTHLIKTRGQQVTLRCSPISGHKSVSWYQQVLGQGPQFIFQYYEKEERGRGNFPDRFSARQFPNYSSELNVNALLLGDSALYLCASSTGSYEQYFGPGTRLTVT.

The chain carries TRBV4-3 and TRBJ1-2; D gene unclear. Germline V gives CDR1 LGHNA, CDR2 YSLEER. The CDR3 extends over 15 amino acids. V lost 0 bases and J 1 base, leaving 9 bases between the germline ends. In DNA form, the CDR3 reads TGCGCCAGCAGCCAAGAACACATCTTTAACTATGGCTACACCTTC. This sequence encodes CASSQEHIFNYGYTF.

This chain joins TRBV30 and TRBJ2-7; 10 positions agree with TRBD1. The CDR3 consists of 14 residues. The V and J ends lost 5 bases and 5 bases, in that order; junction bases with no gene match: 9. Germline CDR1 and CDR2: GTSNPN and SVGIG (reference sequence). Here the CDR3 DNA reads TGTGCCTGGGGATGGGACAGGGGTTCGAACGAGCAGTACTTC. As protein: CAWGWDRGSNEQYF.